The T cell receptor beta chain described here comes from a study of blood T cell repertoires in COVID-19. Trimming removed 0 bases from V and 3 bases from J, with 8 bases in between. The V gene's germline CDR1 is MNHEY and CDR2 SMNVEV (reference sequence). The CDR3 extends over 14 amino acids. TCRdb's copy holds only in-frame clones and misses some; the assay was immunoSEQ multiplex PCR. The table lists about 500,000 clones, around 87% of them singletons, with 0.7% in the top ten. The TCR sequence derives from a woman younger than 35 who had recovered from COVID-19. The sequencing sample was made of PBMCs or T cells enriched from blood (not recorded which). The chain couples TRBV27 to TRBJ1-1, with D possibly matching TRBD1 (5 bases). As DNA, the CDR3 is TGTGCCAGCAGTTTATCGGCAGGGTACACTGAAGCTTTCTTT. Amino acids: CASSLSAGYTEAFF.